The 14 T cell receptor beta chains below come from one sample, sequenced in a study of PD-L1 blockade in urothelial cancer. Libraries were prepared by immunoSEQ multiplex PCR; TCRdb keeps only in-frame clonotypes and omits some of them. The sample carries 85,000 to 90,000 clones, under 90% recorded once. Time point of the sample: pretreatment peripheral blood. Sequenced material: PBMCs, taken around atezolizumab (anti-PD-L1) treatment. The receptors derive from a man in his 60s with urothelial cancer.

The V call is TRBV4-3, the J call TRBJ2-5; no definite D call. The length of the CDR3 is 15 residues. The V end lost 0 bases, the J end lost 2 bases, and 10 bases lay between the germline ends. In germline, CDR1 is LGHNA, CDR2 YSLEER. The CDR3 DNA reads TGCGCCAGCAGCCAAGATCGGGTGGGTCAAGAGACCCAGTACTTC. The encoded protein is CASSQDRVGQETQYF.

J is TRBJ1-2 and V is TRBV6-4, with 9 bases lining up with TRBD1. The V segment lost 7 bases and the J segment 6 bases; nucleotides outside the gene matches: 12. The CDR3 length is 15 residues. CDR1 and CDR2 (germline): MRHNA, SNTAGT. In DNA, the CDR3 is TGTGCCAGCACGAAATCGGGGACAGGGTCGGATGGCTACACCTTC. This encodes CASTKSGTGSDGYTF.

The chain couples TRBV10-3 to TRBJ2-3, with a tentative D call TRBD2 (5 bases). Germline V gene lookup returns CDR1 ENHRY and CDR2 SYGVKD. The V end lost 0 bases, the J end lost 8 bases, and 18 bases lay between the germline ends. This CDR3 contains 16 residues. The CDR3 DNA is TGTGCCATCAGTGAGTCGATGGTCGCCGGGAAGGGTACGCAGTATTTT. Its translation: CAISESMVAGKGTQYF.

The V call is TRBV30, the J call TRBJ2-7; perhaps TRBD2 as D (7 bases). The V end was cut by 3 bases, the J end by 6 bases, with 18 bases between. Germline loops: CDR1 GTSNPN, CDR2 SVGIG (reference sequence). The CDR3 spans 14 residues. The CDR3 DNA reads TGTGCCTGGAGAGGACGGGGGCGGGGGTTCGAGCAGTACTTC. Translated, it gives CAWRGRGRGFEQYF.

The gene calls are TRBV30 and TRBJ2-1; 9 bases match TRBD2. This CDR3 spans 11 amino acids. Germline V CDR1 and CDR2: GTSNPN, SVGIG (reference sequence). After removal of 3 bases from V and 10 bases from J, the junction contained 1 base not matched to a gene. The CDR3 loop reads CAWSAGGEQFF. Written as DNA, the CDR3 is TGTGCCTGGAGCGCGGGGGGGGAGCAGTTCTTC. Drawing the rest from reference TRBV30 and TRBJ2-1, the complete variable domain is SQTIHQWPATLVQPVGSPLSLECTVEGTSNPNLYWYRQAAGRGLQLLFYSVGIGQISSEVPQNLSASRPQDRQFILSSKKLLLSDSGFYLCAWSAGGEQFFGPGTRLTVL.

The V call is TRBV7-9, the J call TRBJ2-1; 9 nucleotides line up with TRBD1. Germline lookup yields CDR1 SEHNR and CDR2 FQNEAQ (reference sequence). The CDR3 covers 15 residues. Trimming took 5 bases from V and 6 from J; bases not matched to a gene: 8. The CDR3: CASSPGTGLVNEQFF. CDR3 sequence (DNA): TGTGCCAGCAGCCCCGGGACAGGGCTTGTCAATGAGCAGTTCTTC.

The J gene is TRBJ2-5, the V gene TRBV7-6; possibly TRBD2 for D (5 bases). V dropped 4 bases and J dropped 5 bases, with 11 bases sitting between them. From germline, CDR1 is SGHVS and CDR2 FNYEAQ. CDR3 length: 13 residues. CDR3 sequence (DNA): TGTGCCAGCAGCTGGAGGAGAATGGAGACCCAGTACTTC. Its translation is CASSWRRMETQYF.

The J gene is TRBJ2-7, the V gene TRBV7-2; weak D call: TRBD2 (6 bases). The CDR3 covers 15 residues. Trimming took off 3 bases at V and 0 bases at J, with 12 bases between the two ends. Germline V lookup: CDR1 SGHTA, CDR2 FQGNSA. CDR3 loop: CASSFSGASSYEQYF. CDR3 DNA sequence: TGTGCCAGCAGCTTTAGCGGAGCCAGCTCCTACGAGCAGTACTTC.

The rearrangement joins TRBV7-2 to TRBJ2-7; 7 positions agree with TRBD1. With 3 bases clipped from V and 2 bases from J, the junction kept 4 bases outside the gene matches. Germline V CDR1 and CDR2: SGHTA, FQGNSA. The CDR3 is 14 residues long. The CDR3 DNA reads as TGTGCCAGCAGCTTCGGGGACAGAACCTACGAGCAGTACTTC. Encoded protein: CASSFGDRTYEQYF. The full variable domain, in which reference TRBV7-2 and TRBJ2-7 provide the parts outside the CDR3, is GAGVSQSPSNKVTEKGKDVELRCDPISGHTALYWYRQSLGQGLEFLIYFQGNSAPDKSGLPSDRFSAERTGGSVSTLTIQRTQQEDSAVYLCASSFGDRTYEQYFGPGTRLTVT.

The gene calls are TRBV6-5 and TRBJ2-7; possible D gene TRBD1, 5 bases. CDR3 length: 14 residues. The V end was cut by 7 bases, the J end by 2 bases, with 15 bases between. The germline CDR1 and CDR2 sequences are MNHEY and SVGAGI. The CDR3 loop reads CASTQQAYPYEQYF. The CDR3, as DNA: TGTGCCAGCACCCAACAGGCATACCCCTACGAGCAGTACTTC.

This clone has a single count. This chain links TRBV5-1 with TRBJ2-7; D unresolved. V lost 5 bases and J lost 2, with 11 bases in between. Germline assignment: CDR1 SGHRS and CDR2 YFSETQ. The CDR3 loop spans 13 amino acids. CDR3 sequence: CASRGGDPYEQYF. For the CDR3, the DNA is TGCGCCAGCAGAGGCGGCGACCCCTACGAGCAGTACTTC.

This clone has only one observation. This chain connects TRBV30 to TRBJ2-2; unclear D gene. Trimming removed 6 bases at V and 6 bases at J, with 26 bases between. This CDR3 is built from 17 residues. Germline CDR1 reads GTSNPN; CDR2 reads SVGIG (reference sequence). This CDR3 reads CACLPGRRIILAGELFF. For the CDR3, the DNA is TGTGCCTGCCTCCCTGGGCGCCGGATCATATTGGCCGGGGAGCTGTTTTTT.

The chain joins TRBV28 to TRBJ2-1; TRBD2 matches at 11 bases. The CDR3 spans 17 residues. Trimming cost V 8 bases and J 1 base; bases outside gene matches: 10. In germline, CDR1 is MDHEN, CDR2 SYDVKM. This CDR3 reads CASPATTSGSSYNEQFF. CDR3 DNA: TGTGCCAGCCCCGCTACTACTAGCGGGAGTTCCTACAATGAGCAGTTCTTC.

V is TRBV25-1 and J is TRBJ1-6, with D perhaps matching TRBD1 (6 bases). V was trimmed by 0 bases and J by 8 bases, leaving 11 bases between them. The CDR3 runs to 15 residues. The germline V gene encodes CDR1 MGHDK and CDR2 SYGVNS. Here the CDR3 DNA reads TGTGCCAGCAGTGAATATGTCAGGGGTGATTCACCCCTCCACTTT. This translates into CASSEYVRGDSPLHF.